The 24 T cell receptor beta chains listed next were all sequenced from one sample in a study of brain T cells in children with intractable seizures. Assay used: immunoSEQ multiplex PCR; TCRdb lists only in-frame clones, some missing. The data show about 340,000 clones, over 90% seen once. Time point indicated: blood from clinic visit 5 months post-surgery; TSC patient then seizure free. The starting material was peripheral blood, obtained about 5 months after surgery. These receptors all come from a boy in the first two years of life with tuberous sclerosis and intractable seizures.

The chain joins TRBV24-1 to TRBJ2-1; 12 bases map to TRBD2. The CDR3 is made up of 16 amino acids. The trim removed 3 bases at V and 5 bases at J, leaving 4 bases unmatched. The germline V gene has CDR1 KGHDR and CDR2 SFDVKD. CDR3 nucleotide sequence: TGTGCCACCAGTGATCTACGACTAGCGGGGGACAATGAGCAGTTCTTC. This encodes CATSDLRLAGDNEQFF.

This clone was detected once. The chain's CDR3 is CASSYFRPDRSGTQYF. CDR3 sequence (DNA): TGTGCCAGCAGTTACTTTCGGCCGGATAGATCAGGGACCCAGTACTTC. The V and J genes are TRBV6-5 and TRBJ2-5, with unresolved D. The CDR3 length is 16 residues. V lost 1 base, J lost 7 bases, and 19 bases lay in between. Germline lookup yields CDR1 MNHEY and CDR2 SVGAGI.

In nucleotides, the CDR3 is TGTGCCAGCAGCTTGTCAGGGGGTTCGGGTGGCTACACCTTC. It translates to CASSLSGGSGGYTF. The chain recombines TRBV5-5 with TRBJ1-2, with 7 bases lining up with TRBD1. Germline V gives CDR1 SGHKS, CDR2 YYEKEE (reference sequence). This CDR3 spans 14 amino acids. V lost 1 base to trimming and J lost 7 bases; unmatched junction nucleotides: 7.

The chain combines TRBV2 with TRBJ2-7; TRBD1 matches 8 bases. This CDR3 is 15 amino acids long. V dropped 0 bases and J dropped 5; count of bases not matched to a gene: 6. Germline V gene sequence: CDR1 SNHLY, CDR2 FYNNEI. CDR3 sequence reads: CASSEAPGQGHEQYF. CDR3 nucleotides: TGTGCCAGCAGTGAAGCCCCAGGACAGGGTCACGAGCAGTACTTC.

The chain uses TRBV9 and TRBJ2-1, with 7 bases lining up with TRBD2. Trimming took 4 bases from V and 5 from J; bases not matched to a gene: 9. This CDR3 spans 15 amino acids. Germline V gene lookup returns CDR1 SGDLS and CDR2 YYNGEE. This CDR3 is CASSRTLAVNNEQFF. CDR3 nucleotides: TGTGCCAGCAGCCGGACCCTAGCGGTAAACAATGAGCAGTTCTTC.

In this sample, this clone turned up once. V and J are TRBV5-7 and TRBJ1-5; 9 bases are shared with TRBD1. TRBV5-7 is an ORF; its function is uncertain. The length of the CDR3 is 16 residues. V shed 0 bases and J 3 bases; nucleotides not matched to a gene: 4. CDR3 residues: CASSLEDRGFNQPQHF. In DNA, the CDR3 is TGTGCCAGCAGCTTGGAGGACAGGGGATTCAATCAGCCCCAGCATTTT.

DNA of the CDR3: TGCGCCAGCAGCTCCAGACAACAGGGAATTCATCTCCTCTATGGCTACACCTTC. Amino acid sequence: CASSSRQQGIHLLYGYTF. The V and J genes are TRBV5-1 and TRBJ1-2, with a tentative D call TRBD1 (6 bases). CDR1 is SGHRS, CDR2 YFSETQ, per germline. Trimming pared 3 bases from V and 4 bases from J, leaving 25 bases between. This CDR3 contains 18 residues.

This clone is a singleton in its sample. The V call is TRBV5-1, the J call TRBJ2-1; TRBD2 aligns across 13 bases. The CDR3 covers 15 residues. From germline, CDR1 is SGHRS and CDR2 YFSETQ. With V trimmed by 4 bases and J by 7 bases, 5 bases remained unmatched. CDR3 DNA sequence: TGCGCCAGCAGCCCCGGACTAGCGGGAGTGAATGAGCAGTTCTTC. It encodes CASSPGLAGVNEQFF.

The gene calls are TRBV5-4 and TRBJ2-3; D gene uncertain. V gave up 0 bases and J gave up 2 bases, with 7 bases separating them. CDR1 SGHNT and CDR2 YYREEE come from the germline V gene (reference sequence). This CDR3 spans 14 amino acids. The CDR3 DNA reads as TGTGCCAGCAGCTTGGAGCTTATCACAGATACGCAGTATTTT. Protein product: CASSLELITDTQYF.

A single count supports this clone. The chain is built from TRBV7-6 and TRBJ2-7; D may be TRBD2 (6 bases). Germline V gene lookup returns CDR1 SGHVS and CDR2 FNYEAQ. The V end was cut by 1 base, the J end by 3 bases, with 16 bases between. The CDR3 consists of 16 residues. CDR3 sequence: CASSLERSGLNYEQYF. The CDR3 DNA is TGTGCCAGCAGCTTAGAAAGGTCGGGACTCAACTACGAGCAGTACTTC. The whole variable domain, remainder taken from reference TRBV7-6 and TRBJ2-7, is GAGVSQSPRYKVTKRGQDVALRCDPISGHVSLYWYRQALGQGPEFLTYFNYEAQQDKSGLPNDRFSAERPEGSISTLTIQRTEQRDSAMYRCASSLERSGLNYEQYFGPGTRLTVT.

V usage is TRBV29-1 and J usage is TRBJ1-4, with D maybe TRBD1 (5 bases). In germline, CDR1 is SQVTM, CDR2 ANQGSEA. V lost 0 bases and J lost 4, with 15 bases in between. The CDR3 extends over 16 amino acids. The CDR3 is CSVEDGGTDDNEKLFF. The CDR3 nucleotides are TGCAGCGTTGAAGATGGCGGGACGGACGATAATGAAAAACTGTTTTTT.

V and J are TRBV11-1 and TRBJ2-5; D ambiguous. Looked up from germline, CDR1 is SGHAT and CDR2 is FQDESV (reference sequence). With 3 bases removed from V and 1 base from J, the gap between germline ends came to 9 bases. The CDR3 spans 14 residues. The CDR3 loop reads CASSFVQSQETQYF. CDR3 nucleotide sequence: TGTGCCAGCAGCTTCGTACAGTCCCAAGAGACCCAGTACTTC. Looking up the rest from reference TRBV11-1 and TRBJ2-5 gives the full variable domain: EAEVAQSPRYKITEKSQAVAFWCDPISGHATLYWYRQILGQGPELLVQFQDESVVDDSQLPKDRFSAERLKGVDSTLKIQPAELGDSAMYLCASSFVQSQETQYFGPGTRLLVL.

V is TRBV6-1 and J is TRBJ1-5; 11 bases match TRBD1. The germline CDR1 and CDR2 sequences are MNHNS and SASEGT. J gave up 7 bases and V 6 bases, and 11 bases lay outside the gene matches. This CDR3 region has 16 residues. The CDR3 nucleotides read TGTGCCAGCAGGGAAATCTGGACAGGGGGCTTGCAGCCCCAGCATTTT. Its protein product is CASREIWTGGLQPQHF.

J is TRBJ2-1 and V is TRBV14; TRBD2 matches 9 bases. Trimming at V came to 7 bases and at J to 3 bases, leaving 7 bases not matched to a gene. Germline V lookup: CDR1 SGHDN, CDR2 FVKESK. The CDR3 spans 15 residues. CDR3 sequence reads: CASMGREGDYNEQFF. DNA for the CDR3: TGTGCCAGCATGGGGCGGGAGGGCGACTACAATGAGCAGTTCTTC.

This rearrangement joins TRBV19 to TRBJ2-1, with 9 positions matching TRBD1. Germline V gene data show CDR1 as LNHDA and CDR2 as SQIVND (reference sequence). CDR3 length: 15 residues. The trim removed 3 bases at V and 7 bases at J, leaving 7 bases unmatched. The CDR3 DNA is TGTGCCAGTAGTATTGGGACAGGGTTATCAAATGAGCAGTTCTTC. Translated: CASSIGTGLSNEQFF.

The chain carries TRBV11-2 and TRBJ1-4; D remains ambiguous. This CDR3 comprises 12 residues. Trimming left V 0 bases short and J 7 bases short, with 3 bases between. The germline CDR1 and CDR2 sequences are SGHAT and FQNNGV. The chain's CDR3 is CASSLDLEKLFF. The CDR3 region has the DNA TGTGCCAGCAGCTTAGATCTTGAAAAACTGTTTTTT.

The chain couples TRBV7-9 to TRBJ2-3, with D maybe TRBD1 (6 bases). With 4 bases removed from V and 5 bases from J, the gap between germline ends came to 7 bases. The CDR3 extends over 12 amino acids. CDR1 and CDR2 (germline): SEHNR, FQNEAQ (reference sequence). CDR3 region: CASSYREDTQYF. The CDR3 region has the DNA TGTGCCAGCAGCTACAGGGAAGATACGCAGTATTTT.

V is TRBV28 and J is TRBJ2-1; 8 bases align to TRBD1. The CDR3 length is 13 residues. Germline loops: CDR1 MDHEN, CDR2 SYDVKM. With V trimmed by 8 bases and J by 7 bases, 7 bases remained unmatched. The CDR3 nucleotides read TGTGCCAGCGGACAGGGAATTAGGAATGAGCAGTTCTTC. This gives the protein CASGQGIRNEQFF.

This chain links TRBV4-1 with TRBJ2-1; 8 bases fit TRBD2. The CDR3 contains 15 residues. The junction had 7 bases not matched to a gene; V was cut back by 0 bases and J by 9 bases. CDR1 is MGHRA, CDR2 YSYEKL, per germline. The CDR3 nucleotides read TGCGCCAGCAGCCAAGATTCGGCTAGCGGGTTTGAGCAGTTCTTC. Protein sequence: CASSQDSASGFEQFF.

This clone has just one count. The J gene is TRBJ1-5, the V gene TRBV19, with D hard to call. V lost 4 bases and J lost 5, with 6 bases in between. Germline lookup yields CDR1 LNHDA and CDR2 SQIVND (reference sequence). CDR3 length equals 12 residues. The CDR3 DNA is TGTGCCAGTAGTAAACGGGATCAGCCCCAGCATTTT. Encoded protein: CASSKRDQPQHF.

V and J are TRBV11-1 and TRBJ1-4, with a possible D match to TRBD1 (5 bases). V was shortened by 5 bases and J by 0 bases, with 10 bases between the two germline ends. The CDR3 is made up of 15 amino acids. CDR1 and CDR2 from the germline V gene are SGHAT and FQDESV (reference sequence). CDR3 nucleotides: TGTGCCAGCAGCCCAGGGACGGCAACTAATGAAAAACTGTTTTTT. This encodes CASSPGTATNEKLFF. The full variable domain, with the rest looked up from reference TRBV11-1 and TRBJ1-4, is EAEVAQSPRYKITEKSQAVAFWCDPISGHATLYWYRQILGQGPELLVQFQDESVVDDSQLPKDRFSAERLKGVDSTLKIQPAELGDSAMYLCASSPGTATNEKLFFGSGTQLSVL.

The chain couples TRBV6-5 to TRBJ2-3; D tentatively fits TRBD1 or TRBD2 (5 bases each). V was cut by 6 bases and J by 3 bases, with 13 bases left in between. The CDR3 runs to 14 residues. Per germline, CDR1 MNHEY and CDR2 SVGAGI. This CDR3 is CASRILGVTDTQYF. The CDR3 nucleotides read TGTGCCAGCAGGATCCTGGGGGTTACAGATACGCAGTATTTT.

The V and J genes are TRBV3-1 (or the pseudogene TRBV3-2) and TRBJ1-1; D is unclear. CDR3 size: 14 residues. CDR1 is LGHDT, CDR2 YNNKEL, per germline (reference sequence). V lost 2 bases, J lost 3 bases, and 10 bases lay in between. The CDR3: CASSQSGGDTEAFF. CDR3 nucleotides: TGTGCCAGCAGCCAATCGGGAGGAGACACTGAAGCTTTCTTT.

The chain links TRBV28 to TRBJ2-7, with D possibly being TRBD1 or TRBD2 (6 bases each). The CDR3 covers 14 residues. Per the germline V gene, CDR1 is MDHEN and CDR2 is SYDVKM. V was trimmed by 8 bases and J by 5 bases, leaving 19 bases between them. CDR3 region: CASGQRALVNEQYF. The CDR3, as DNA: TGTGCCAGCGGACAGCGGGCGTTGGTAAACGAGCAGTACTTC.